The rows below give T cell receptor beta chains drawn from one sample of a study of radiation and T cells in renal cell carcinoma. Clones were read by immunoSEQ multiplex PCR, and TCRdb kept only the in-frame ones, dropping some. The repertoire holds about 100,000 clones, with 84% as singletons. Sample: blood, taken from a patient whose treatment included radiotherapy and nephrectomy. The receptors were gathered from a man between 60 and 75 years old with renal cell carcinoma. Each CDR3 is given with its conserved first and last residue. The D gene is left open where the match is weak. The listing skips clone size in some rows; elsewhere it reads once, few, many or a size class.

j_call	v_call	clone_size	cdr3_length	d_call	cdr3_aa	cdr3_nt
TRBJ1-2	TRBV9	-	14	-	CASRSTGWGYGYTF	TGTGCCAGCAGGTCCACAGGGTGGGGGTATGGCTACACCTTC
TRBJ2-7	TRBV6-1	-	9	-	CASSEALYF	TGTGCCAGCAGTGAAGCGTTGTACTTC
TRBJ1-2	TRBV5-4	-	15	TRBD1	CASSSLSRGLYGYTF	TGTGCCAGCAGCTCCCTTAGCAGGGGGCTCTATGGCTACACCTTC
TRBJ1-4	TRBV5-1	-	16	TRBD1	CASSLGQGVSNEKLFF	TGCGCCAGCAGCTTGGGACAGGGGGTGTCTAATGAAAAACTGTTTTTT
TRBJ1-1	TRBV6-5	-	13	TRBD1	CASSYAGGLEAFF	TGTGCCAGCAGTTACGCAGGGGGCCTTGAAGCTTTCTTT
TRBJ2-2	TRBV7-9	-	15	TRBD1	CASSPGTVNTGELFF	TGTGCCAGCAGCCCCGGGACAGTGAACACCGGGGAGCTGTTTTTT
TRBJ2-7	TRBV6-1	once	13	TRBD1	CASNTGGSYEQYF	TGTGCCAGCAACACAGGGGGCTCCTACGAGCAGTACTTC
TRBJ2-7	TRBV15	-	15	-	CATSRERGLGVEQYF	TGTGCCACCAGCAGAGAGAGAGGGTTAGGAGTCGAGCAGTACTTC
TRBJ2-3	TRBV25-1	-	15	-	CASSDPLSSTDTQYF	TGTGCCAGCAGTGACCCCCTCAGTAGCACAGATACGCAGTATTTT
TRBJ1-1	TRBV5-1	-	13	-	CASSLGPNTEAFF	TGCGCCAGCAGCTTAGGACCGAACACTGAAGCTTTCTTT
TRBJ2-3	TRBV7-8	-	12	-	CASTTSTDTQYF	TGTGCCAGCACGACTAGTACAGATACGCAGTATTTT
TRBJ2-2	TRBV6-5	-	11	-	CASSYVGELFF	TGTGCCAGCAGTTATGTCGGGGAGCTGTTTTTT
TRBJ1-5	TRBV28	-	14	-	CASTSGRANQPQHF	TGTGCCAGCACATCGGGCCGTGCGAATCAGCCCCAGCATTTT
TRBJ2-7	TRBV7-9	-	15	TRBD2	CASSFYSGRNYEQYF	TGTGCCAGCAGCTTTTATAGCGGGAGGAACTACGAGCAGTACTTC
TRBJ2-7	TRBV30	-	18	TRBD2	CAWSLNRRGSGRPGEQYF	TGTGCCTGGAGTCTAAACCGCCGGGGCAGCGGGAGGCCGGGCGAGCAGTACTTC
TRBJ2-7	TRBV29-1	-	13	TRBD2	CSVEDTGGYEQYF	TGCAGCGTTGAAGATACGGGAGGGTACGAGCAGTACTTC